This TCR beta chain was captured in a study of T cell repertoires in cytomegalovirus infection. About the research overall: CMV infection and matching HLA type were both indicated by public TCR beta signatures.

The trim removed 1 base at V and 4 bases at J, leaving 7 bases unmatched. There are 17 residues in the CDR3. TCRdb itself ran the reads through MiXCR, one entry per CDR3 protein. The profile shows under 850,000 distinct CDR3 sequences, roughly 36% of them singletons. This clonotype has a single count. The antigen is not known. Source: cultured PBMCs, taken from culture after CMV antigen stimulation. The gene calls are TRBV12-3 or TRBV12-4 and TRBJ2-3; 11 bases fit TRBD1. The clonotype originates from a human donor in good health (CMV status not recorded). Some clones in this sample may be carry-over from other donors' samples. The CDR3 loop is CASSLEDRGLIPDTQYF. The CDR3 nucleotides read TGTGCCAGCAGTTTAGAGGACAGGGGGCTGATCCCAGATACGCAGTATTTT.